What follows are 11 T cell receptor beta chains derived from one specimen sequenced in a study of somatic mutations in cytotoxic T cells in rheumatoid arthritis. Measured with immunoSEQ multiplex PCR; TCRdb has only the in-frame clones, and not every one. The sample carries under 8,000 clones, roughly nine tenths recorded once. What was sequenced was CD8+ T cells sorted from blood. The source of these receptors is a woman aged 70-85 years with rheumatoid arthritis.

The table lists this clone with a few counts. V usage is TRBV15 and J usage is TRBJ1-1, with a possible D match to TRBD1 (5 bases). Trimming took off 1 base at V and 0 bases at J, with 9 bases between the two ends. Germline V lookup: CDR1 LNHNV, CDR2 YYDKDF (reference sequence). This CDR3 region has 15 residues. The CDR3 sequence is CATSRVGDLNTEAFF. The CDR3 coding sequence is TGTGCCACCAGCAGAGTCGGGGACTTGAACACTGAAGCTTTCTTT.

The chain couples TRBV10-2 to TRBJ2-3; the D gene is possibly TRBD2 (6 bases). CDR1 WSHSY and CDR2 SAAADI come from the germline V gene. Trimming shortened V by 4 bases and J by 4 bases, and 9 bases separated the two germline ends. This CDR3 contains 13 residues. The CDR3 bases are TGCGCCAGCAGTGCAAGGGACTCAGATACGCAGTATTTT. Translation gives CASSARDSDTQYF.

This chain links TRBV5-1 with TRBJ2-1; 7 bases are a match to TRBD2. This CDR3 spans 17 amino acids. J gave up 4 bases and V 4 bases, and 14 bases lay outside the gene matches. Germline loops: CDR1 SGHRS, CDR2 YFSETQ. This chain's CDR3 is CASSPPGSGRGYNEQFF. The CDR3 nucleotides are TGCGCCAGCAGCCCCCCAGGATCGGGGAGGGGTTACAATGAGCAGTTCTTC. The full variable domain, completed using reference TRBV5-1 and TRBJ2-1, is KAGVTQTPRYLIKTRGQQVTLSCSPISGHRSVSWYQQTPGQGLQFLFEYFSETQRNKGNFPGRFSGRQFSNSRSEMNVSTLELGDSALYLCASSPPGSGRGYNEQFFGPGTRLTVL.

This chain uses TRBV13 with TRBJ2-2, with D unresolved. CDR3 length: 11 amino acids. The germline V gene has CDR1 PRHDT and CDR2 FYEKMQ (reference sequence). Trimming stripped 2 bases from V and 8 bases from J, with 3 bases between. CDR3 amino acids: CASSLLGELFF. As DNA, the CDR3 is TGTGCCAGCAGCTTATTAGGGGAGCTGTTTTTT.

The J gene is TRBJ2-1, the V gene TRBV9; 7 bases align to TRBD2. The CDR3 runs to 15 residues. Germline CDR1 SGDLS, CDR2 YYNGEE. V lost 4 bases and J lost 2; bases outside the gene matches: 6. This chain's CDR3 is CASSSSGNPYNEQFF. CDR3 sequence (DNA): TGTGCCAGCAGCTCCAGCGGGAACCCCTACAATGAGCAGTTCTTC.

The rearrangement links TRBV7-9 to TRBJ2-1; 8 bases map to TRBD1. CDR1 SEHNR and CDR2 FQNEAQ come from the germline V gene (reference sequence). The CDR3 has 15 residues. V was pared by 4 bases and J by 4 bases, with 6 bases of the junction left unmatched. The CDR3 protein is CASSSPGQAYNEQFF. CDR3 in DNA: TGTGCCAGCAGCTCTCCGGGACAGGCTTACAATGAGCAGTTCTTC. Filled out from reference TRBV7-9 and TRBJ2-1, the complete variable domain reads DTGVSQNPRHKITKRGQNVTFRCDPISEHNRLYWYRQTLGQGPEFLTYFQNEAQLEKSRLLSDRFSAERPKGSFSTLEIQRTEQGDSAMYLCASSSPGQAYNEQFFGPGTRLTVL.

The rearrangement links TRBV6-5 to TRBJ1-5; 9 nucleotides line up with TRBD1. J lost 3 bases, V lost 6 bases, and 6 bases had no gene match. Per the germline V gene, CDR1 is MNHEY and CDR2 is SVGAGI. The CDR3 runs 15 residues. The CDR3 here is CASSQIQGANQPQHF. The CDR3 DNA sequence: TGTGCCAGCAGCCAGATACAGGGGGCCAATCAGCCCCAGCATTTT.

The gene calls are TRBV11-2 and TRBJ2-7; 9 positions agree with TRBD2. V lost 6 bases, J lost 3 bases, and 9 bases stayed unmatched. The CDR3 is 15 amino acids. From germline, CDR1 is SGHAT and CDR2 FQNNGV. The CDR3 loop reads CASRREGGKGYEQYF. CDR3 DNA sequence: TGTGCCAGCAGGCGGGAGGGGGGAAAAGGCTACGAGCAGTACTTC.

As DNA, the CDR3 is TGTGCCAGCAGCTTAGAAGGGGGAGACGGCTACACCTTC. Its translation: CASSLEGGDGYTF. J is TRBJ1-2 and V is TRBV13; perhaps TRBD1 as D (6 bases). The CDR3 runs to 13 residues. V was shortened by 1 base and J by 8 bases, with 11 bases between the two germline ends. The germline gives CDR1 PRHDT, CDR2 FYEKMQ (reference sequence).

The chain joins TRBV4-2 to TRBJ1-2, with unresolved D. Trimming left V 0 bases short and J 0 bases short, with 11 bases between. Germline V gives CDR1 LGHNA, CDR2 YNFKEQ. The CDR3 covers 16 residues. CDR3 protein: CASSQEVAITNYGYTF. CDR3 DNA: TGTGCCAGCAGCCAAGAGGTCGCGATCACTAACTATGGCTACACCTTC.

The V gene is TRBV7-2, the J gene TRBJ2-5; TRBD2 might be the D (5 bases). V was pared by 1 base and J by 3 bases, with 15 bases between. This CDR3 is 16 amino acids long. CDR1 is SGHTA, CDR2 FQGNSA, per germline. CDR3 sequence: CASSLGLRGSEETQYF. CDR3 sequence (DNA): TGTGCCAGCAGCTTAGGTCTCCGGGGTTCAGAAGAGACCCAGTACTTC. Full variable domain (missing parts from reference TRBV7-2 and TRBJ2-5): GAGVSQSPSNKVTEKGKDVELRCDPISGHTALYWYRQSLGQGLEFLIYFQGNSAPDKSGLPSDRFSAERTGGSVSTLTIQRTQQEDSAVYLCASSLGLRGSEETQYFGPGTRLLVL.